The rows below give T cell receptor beta chains drawn from one sample of a study of PD-1 blockade in classical Hodgkin lymphoma. Measured with immunoSEQ multiplex PCR; TCRdb has only the in-frame clones, and not every one. The sample shows 20,000 to 30,000 clones, about four fifths of them seen only once. The sequences come from peripheral blood mononuclear cells (PBMCs), collected before the second cycle of nivolumab. These receptors were taken from a human donor with classical Hodgkin lymphoma. The CDR3 runs from the conserved cysteine through the conserved F or W. The D gene is left open where the match is weak. Size is stated for part of the rows, as once, few or many counts, or as a class when the clone is expanded.

J | D | size | V | length | DNA | CDR3
TRBJ2-7 | NA | NA | TRBV5-1 | 12 | TGCGCCAGCAGCCCAGGGGTCTACAAGCAGTACTTC | CASSPGVYKQYF
TRBJ2-7 | TRBD2 | NA | TRBV28 | 15 | TGTGCCAGCAGGACTAGCGGGGCTTCTACCTACGAGCAGTACTTC | CASRTSGASTYEQYF
TRBJ1-5 | NA | NA | TRBV19 | 14 | TGTGCCAGTAGCCCCCAGGGTCACAATCAGCCCCAGCATTTT | CASSPQGHNQPQHF
TRBJ1-1 | TRBD1 | few | TRBV27 | 15 | TGTGCCAGCAGTTCCGCCCGGGACAGAGGGACTGAAGCTTTCTTT | CASSSARDRGTEAFF
TRBJ2-1 | TRBD2 | NA | TRBV10-2 | 16 | TGCGCCAGCAGTGAGGGCGGGAGTCTCTCCTACAATGAGCAGTTCTTC | CASSEGGSLSYNEQFF
TRBJ1-3 | NA | NA | TRBV9 | 16 | TGTGCCAGCAGCGTACTGGCGAGTGGCTCTGGAAACACCATATATTTT | CASSVLASGSGNTIYF
TRBJ2-5 | TRBD2 | few | TRBV10-2 | 15 | TGCGCCAGCAGTGGGCTAGCGGGAATCCAAGAGACCCAGTACTTC | CASSGLAGIQETQYF
TRBJ1-3 | TRBD1 | NA | TRBV10-3 | 15 | TGTGCCATCAGTGGGACAGGAACTTCTGGAAACACCATATATTTT | CAISGTGTSGNTIYF
TRBJ1-5 | TRBD1 | NA | TRBV2 | 15 | TGTGCCAGCAGTGATAACAGGGGGCTGGGGCAGCCCCAGCATTTT | CASSDNRGLGQPQHF
TRBJ2-3 | TRBD1 | once | TRBV7-2 | 14 | TGTGCCAGCAGCCCGGGACAGAGCACAGATACGCAGTATTTT | CASSPGQSTDTQYF
TRBJ1-1 | TRBD1 | NA | TRBV19 | 14 | TGTGCCAGTGGTTACAGGGGGAAAAACACTGAAGCTTTCTTT | CASGYRGKNTEAFF
TRBJ2-3 | TRBD2 | NA | TRBV7-2 | 18 | TGTGCCAGCAGCTTAATGAGAGGACTAGCGGGAGCCTCAGATACGCAGTATTTT | CASSLMRGLAGASDTQYF
TRBJ2-1 | TRBD1 | NA | TRBV14 | 16 | TGTGCCAGCAGCAGAGGGGACAGAAGCTCCTACAATGAGCAGTTCTTC | CASSRGDRSSYNEQFF
TRBJ1-5 | NA | NA | TRBV27 | 14 | TGTGCCAGCAGTCTAGCGGGGGGCGATCAGCCCCAGCATTTT | CASSLAGGDQPQHF
TRBJ2-7 | NA | NA | TRBV2 | 14 | TGTGCCGGCAACGACGGTGGAGGGCGGGTCGAGCAGTACTTC | CAGNDGGGRVEQYF
TRBJ2-2 | NA | NA | TRBV30 | 15 | TGTGCCTGGAGTGTACGGGCTCGAGACACCGGGGAGCTGTTTTTT | CAWSVRARDTGELFF
TRBJ1-4 | NA | NA | TRBV21-1 | 16 | TGTGCCAGCAGCAAAAAGGTCGCAGGGGGACATGAAAAACTGTTTTTT | CASSKKVAGGHEKLFF
TRBJ1-1 | TRBD1 | NA | TRBV6-1 | 15 | TGTGCCAGCATGTTACAGGGGCCGTCGAACACTGAAGCTTTCTTT | CASMLQGPSNTEAFF
TRBJ1-5 | NA | NA | TRBV6-5 | 15 | TGTGCCAGCAGTCCCAGGACAGAGAGAAATCAGCCCCAGCATTTT | CASSPRTERNQPQHF
TRBJ1-6 | TRBD1 | once | TRBV6-5 | 15 | TGTGCCAGCAGCCCGGGACAGGACATAGATTCACCCCTCCACTTT | CASSPGQDIDSPLHF
TRBJ2-2 | NA | few | TRBV5-6 | 15 | TGTGCCAGCAGCTTGGGAGGGGGAAGGACCGGGGAGCTGTTTTTT | CASSLGGGRTGELFF
TRBJ2-1 | TRBD2 | NA | TRBV7-6 | 18 | TGTGCCAGCAGCTTAAGGGGACTAGCGGGTGGGTCTTACAATGAGCAGTTCTTC | CASSLRGLAGGSYNEQFF
TRBJ1-2 | NA | NA | TRBV29-1 | 14 | TGCAGCGCCGTCCTCAAGGCAGGGAGATCTGGCTACACCTTC | CSAVLKAGRSGYTF
TRBJ1-2 | NA | NA | TRBV2 | 13 | TGTGCCAGCAGCCAAACAGGTCCGGGTGGCTACACCTTC | CASSQTGPGGYTF
TRBJ2-5 | NA | few | TRBV7-9 | 17 | TGTGCCAGCAGCCATTATAGTGGGTTAGGGGGCCAAGAGACCCAGTACTTC | CASSHYSGLGGQETQYF
TRBJ1-2 | NA | NA | TRBV28 | 13 | TGTGCCAGCAGACCCGGGACAAGCTATGGCTACACCTTC | CASRPGTSYGYTF
TRBJ2-7 | TRBD1 | NA | TRBV11-2 | 15 | TGTGCCAGCAGCTTAGTGAGGGGGCTAGCTTACGAGCAGTACTTC | CASSLVRGLAYEQYF
TRBJ2-2 | TRBD1 | medium-sized | TRBV10-3 | 14 | TGTGCCATCCGTCGGCAGGGGGCGACCGGGGAGCTGTTTTTT | CAIRRQGATGELFF
TRBJ1-1 | NA | NA | TRBV5-4 | 14 | TGTGCCAGCAGCCTTGGAGGCCATAACACTGAAGCTTTCTTT | CASSLGGHNTEAFF
TRBJ1-6 | NA | NA | TRBV7-2 | 15 | TGTGCCAGCAGCTTAGAGCAGGGGAGGAATTCACCCCTCCACTTT | CASSLEQGRNSPLHF
TRBJ1-1 | NA | NA | TRBV10-1 | 13 | TGCGCCAGCAGTAAGGGACAGAACACTGAAGCTTTCTTT | CASSKGQNTEAFF
TRBJ2-7 | TRBD1 | NA | TRBV28 | 16 | TGTGCCAGCAGTTTTCCCCTGGGACAGGGGCATTACGAGCAGTACTTC | CASSFPLGQGHYEQYF
TRBJ2-4 | TRBD1 | NA | TRBV27 | 16 | TGTGCCAGCAGTTTATCTTTGACAGGGTGGGGAAACATTCAGTACTTC | CASSLSLTGWGNIQYF
TRBJ2-1 | NA | NA | TRBV4-1 | 16 | TGCGCCAGCAGCCAAGATGGGAAGGCGGGGTACAATGAGCAGTTCTTC | CASSQDGKAGYNEQFF
TRBJ2-7 | NA | NA | TRBV30 | 15 | TGTGCCTGGAGTAGGGGGGGCACGTTCTCCTACGAGCAGTACTTC | CAWSRGGTFSYEQYF
TRBJ2-2 | NA | NA | TRBV5-1 | 15 | TGCGCCAGCAGCTTGGTTCTAGATAACACCGGGGAGCTGTTTTTT | CASSLVLDNTGELFF
TRBJ2-7 | NA | once | TRBV21-1 | 13 | TGTGCCAGCAGCAAGCCGTGGGTAAACGAGCAGTACTTC | CASSKPWVNEQYF
TRBJ1-5 | NA | NA | TRBV19 | 13 | TGTGCCAGTAGTCGCCGACGCAATCAGCCCCAGCATTTT | CASSRRRNQPQHF
TRBJ2-7 | NA | once | TRBV5-6 | 14 | TGTGCCAGCAGCTTATCCAGTGGGAACTACGAGCAGTACTTC | CASSLSSGNYEQYF
TRBJ2-3 | NA | NA | TRBV19 | 14 | TGTGCCAGTAGTATAGGGCGGAGCACAGATACGCAGTATTTT | CASSIGRSTDTQYF
TRBJ2-3 | TRBD1 | NA | TRBV10-3 | 13 | TGTGCCATCAGCGGACAGGGGACAGATACGCAGTATTTT | CAISGQGTDTQYF
TRBJ1-5 | NA | NA | TRBV7-6 | 18 | TGTGCCAGCAGCTCCAAGGAACGAGGGGAGTTAGGCAATCAGCCCCAGCATTTT | CASSSKERGELGNQPQHF
TRBJ2-1 | TRBD2 | NA | TRBV13 | 17 | TGTGCCAGCAGCTTAGCTTTGGGACTAGCGGGGAATAATGAGCAGTTCTTC | CASSLALGLAGNNEQFF
TRBJ2-5 | NA | NA | TRBV9 | 14 | TGTGCCAGCAGCGTAGCTCCGACCGAGGGGACCCAGTACTTC | CASSVAPTEGTQYF
TRBJ2-1 | NA | NA | TRBV11-2 | 17 | TGTGCCAGCAGCTTGCTATCTGGGCGGGGGCTCTACAATGAGCAGTTCTTC | CASSLLSGRGLYNEQFF
TRBJ1-4 | NA | NA | TRBV28 | 16 | TGTGCCAGCAGATCATCCAGGGAACGAATGGATGAAAAACTGTTTTTT | CASRSSRERMDEKLFF
TRBJ1-2 | NA | NA | TRBV4-2 | 14 | TGTGCCAGCAGCCTCAAAGGGACACACTATGGCTACACCTTC | CASSLKGTHYGYTF
TRBJ2-1 | NA | few | TRBV5-4 | 13 | TGTGCCAGCAGCTTGGGACAGCCGAATGAGCAGTTCTTC | CASSLGQPNEQFF
TRBJ1-2 | NA | NA | TRBV2 | 13 | TGTGCCGACGGTTGGAGCTCAGAGGCTGGCTACACCTTC | CADGWSSEAGYTF